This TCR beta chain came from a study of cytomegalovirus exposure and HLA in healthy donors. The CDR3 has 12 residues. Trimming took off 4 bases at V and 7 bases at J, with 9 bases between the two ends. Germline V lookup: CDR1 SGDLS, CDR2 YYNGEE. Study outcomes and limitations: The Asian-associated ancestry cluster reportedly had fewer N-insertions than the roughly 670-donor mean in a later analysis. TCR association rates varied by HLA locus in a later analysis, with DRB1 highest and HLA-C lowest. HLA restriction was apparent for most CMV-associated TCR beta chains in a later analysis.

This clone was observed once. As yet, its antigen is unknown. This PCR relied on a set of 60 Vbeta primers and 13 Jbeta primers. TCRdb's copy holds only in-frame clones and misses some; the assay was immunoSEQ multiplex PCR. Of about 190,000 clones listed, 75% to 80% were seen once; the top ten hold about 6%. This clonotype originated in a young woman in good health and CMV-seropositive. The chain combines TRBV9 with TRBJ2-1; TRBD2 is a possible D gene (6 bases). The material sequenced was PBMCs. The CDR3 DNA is TGTGCCAGCAGCTTCGGACTAAATGAGCAGTTCTTC. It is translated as CASSFGLNEQFF. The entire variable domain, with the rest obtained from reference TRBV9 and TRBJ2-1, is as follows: DSGVTQTPKHLITATGQRVTLRCSPRSGDLSVYWYQQSLDQGLQFLIQYYNGEERAKGNILERFSAQQFPDLHSELNLSSLELGDSALYFCASSFGLNEQFFGPGTRLTVL.